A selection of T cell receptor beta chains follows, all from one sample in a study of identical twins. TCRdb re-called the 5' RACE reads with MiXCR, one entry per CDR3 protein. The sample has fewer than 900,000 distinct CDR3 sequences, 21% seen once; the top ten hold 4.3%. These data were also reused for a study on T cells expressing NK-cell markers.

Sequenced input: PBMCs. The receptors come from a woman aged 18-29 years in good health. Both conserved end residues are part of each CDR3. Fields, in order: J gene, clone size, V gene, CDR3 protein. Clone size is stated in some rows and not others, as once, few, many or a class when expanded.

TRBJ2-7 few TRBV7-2 CASRLSGSSYEQYF
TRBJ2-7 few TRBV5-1 CASSLFGGPAEQYF
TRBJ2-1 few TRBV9 CASSVGGDEQFF
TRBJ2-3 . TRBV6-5 CASSYGGEADTQYF
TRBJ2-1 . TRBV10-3 CAISEGAGEQFF
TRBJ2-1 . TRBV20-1 CSAKKGGEQFF
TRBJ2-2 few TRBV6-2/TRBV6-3 CASRGRRDGGKGGFLAGELFF
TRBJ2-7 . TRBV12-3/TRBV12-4 CASSLLYGARSYEQYF
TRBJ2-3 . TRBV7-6 CASSPLLRTDTQYF
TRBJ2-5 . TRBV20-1 CSARPRQEPLETQYF
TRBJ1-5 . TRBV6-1 CASRRTGNSNQPQHF
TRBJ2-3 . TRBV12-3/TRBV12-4 CASSLHQGSSTDTQYF
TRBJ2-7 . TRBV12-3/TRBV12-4 CASSPTLTGSYEQYF
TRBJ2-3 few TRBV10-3 CAISDGADTQYF
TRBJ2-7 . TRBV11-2 CASSLGRGQAYEQYF
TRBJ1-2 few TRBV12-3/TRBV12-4 CASSLSGRGLFGYTF
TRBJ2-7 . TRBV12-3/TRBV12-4 CASSLRGTSGLYEQYF
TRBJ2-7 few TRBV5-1 CASSPRGLAPYEQYF
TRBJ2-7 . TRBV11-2 CASTPTGTSGTLYEQYF
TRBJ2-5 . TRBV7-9 CASSPGQGFETQYF
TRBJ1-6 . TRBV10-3 CAISDRTEDSPLHF
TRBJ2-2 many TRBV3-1 CASSQQQGSGELFF
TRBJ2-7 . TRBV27 CASSFFGGSYEQYF
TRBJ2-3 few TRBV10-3 CAISVDYRGTDTQYF
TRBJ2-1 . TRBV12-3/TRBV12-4 CASSQLAGGYNEQFF
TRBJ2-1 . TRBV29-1 CSTALLLARNEQFF
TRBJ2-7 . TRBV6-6 CASSSQGSTAQYF
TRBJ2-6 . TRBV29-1 CSVEMGAGANVLTF
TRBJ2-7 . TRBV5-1 CASSPGSLAGDHEQYF
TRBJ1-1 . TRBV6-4 CASSDSTGSEAFF
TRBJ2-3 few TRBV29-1 CSVDGPDTQYF
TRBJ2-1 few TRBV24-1 CATSEYGANEQFF
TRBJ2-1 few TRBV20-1 CSASGAATYLTGAGNEQFF
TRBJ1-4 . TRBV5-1 CASSPLVRGTGGKLFF
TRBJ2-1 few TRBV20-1 CSARGWSAREQFF
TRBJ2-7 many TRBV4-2 CASSHGLAGTYEQYF
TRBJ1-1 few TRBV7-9 CASSLEPGEAFF
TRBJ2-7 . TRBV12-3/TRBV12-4 CASSLPGRPGPYEQYF
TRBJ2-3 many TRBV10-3 CATADGGRTDTQYF
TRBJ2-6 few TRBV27 CASTLGRPGANVLTF
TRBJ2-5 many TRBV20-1 CSARVSGRGETQYF
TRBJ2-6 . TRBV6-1 CASGGGEYSGANVLTF
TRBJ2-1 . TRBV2 CASKEAGRNEQFF
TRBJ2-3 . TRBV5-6 CASGAGIRFTDTQYF
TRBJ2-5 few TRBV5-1 CASSVLSGASGETQYF
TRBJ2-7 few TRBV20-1 CSASSSGSSSYEQYF
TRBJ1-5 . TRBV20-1 CSATGQGPQPQHF
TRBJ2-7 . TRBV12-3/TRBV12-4 CASSSTVSGYEQYF
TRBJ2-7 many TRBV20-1 CSAHRGSYEQYF